A single sample is the source of the 12 T cell receptor beta chains below, sequenced in a study of control samples from healthy donors and cancer patients. Here immunoSEQ multiplex PCR was the method, and the copy in TCRdb shows in-frame clones only, minus some. The data hold under 20,000 clones, with roughly 80% observed a single time. The sample comprised PBMCs. The receptors here all came from an elderly man with head and neck cancer.

The chain uses TRBV2 and TRBJ2-5; 8 positions match TRBD2. Unmatched junction bases numbered 3, after V lost 7 bases and J lost 5 bases. Germline CDR1 is SNHLY and CDR2 is FYNNEI. This CDR3 has 12 residues. CDR3 residues: CASTRGGETQYF. The CDR3, as DNA: TGTGCCAGCACCCGCGGGGGGGAGACCCAGTACTTC.

This clone has only a few counts. The chain has TRBV30 and TRBJ1-2; D not resolved. Germline loops: CDR1 GTSNPN, CDR2 SVGIG (reference sequence). V shed 3 bases and J shed 4 bases, with 15 bases lying between them. This CDR3 spans 14 amino acids. CDR3 region: CAWSPRGGIYGYTF. The CDR3 nucleotides read TGTGCCTGGAGCCCGCGGGGAGGAATCTATGGCTACACCTTC. Variable domain in full (rest from reference TRBV30 and TRBJ1-2): SQTIHQWPATLVQPVGSPLSLECTVEGTSNPNLYWYRQAAGRGLQLLFYSVGIGQISSEVPQNLSASRPQDRQFILSSKKLLLSDSGFYLCAWSPRGGIYGYTFGSGTRLTVV.

The J gene is TRBJ2-5, the V gene TRBV18, with 10 bases lining up with TRBD1. Trimming removed 2 bases from V and 5 bases from J; junction bases left unmatched: 11. Germline loops: CDR1 KGHSH, CDR2 LQKENI. The CDR3 spans 17 residues. The CDR3 reads CASSPSIPGTGVETQYF. As DNA, the CDR3 is TGTGCCAGCTCACCATCTATTCCCGGGACAGGGGTTGAGACCCAGTACTTC.

The chain couples TRBV6-2 or TRBV6-3 to TRBJ2-7; no clear D gene. V lost 0 bases and J lost 0, with 6 bases in between. This CDR3 is built from 14 residues. In germline, CDR1 is MNHEY, CDR2 SVGEGT. The CDR3 spells CASSYSWGSYEQYF. The CDR3 DNA sequence: TGTGCCAGCAGTTACTCGTGGGGCTCCTACGAGCAGTACTTC.

The gene calls are TRBV10-3 and TRBJ2-3; the D gene could be TRBD1 or TRBD2 (6 bases each). Trimming pared 3 bases from V and 5 bases from J, leaving 18 bases between. CDR3 size: 16 residues. Germline assignment: CDR1 ENHRY and CDR2 SYGVKD. The CDR3 sequence is CAISDATGARGDTQYF. CDR3 DNA sequence: TGTGCCATCAGTGATGCAACGGGGGCGAGGGGAGATACGCAGTATTTT.

V and J are TRBV18 and TRBJ1-2; 9 bases align to TRBD1. In germline, CDR1 is KGHSH, CDR2 LQKENI. The CDR3 has 15 amino acids. Germline trimming cut 1 base from V and 7 bases from J; bases unmatched to any gene: 7. CDR3 nucleotide sequence: TGTGCCAGCTCACCACTTGGACAGGGGAGTTCTGGCTACACCTTC. Protein sequence: CASSPLGQGSSGYTF.

The chain couples TRBV19 to TRBJ2-3; TRBD1 agrees at 9 bases. The CDR3 spans 17 residues. Germline V gene lookup returns CDR1 LNHDA and CDR2 SQIVND (reference sequence). V shed 1 base, J shed 8 bases, and the junction held 13 bases outside the gene matches. The CDR3 DNA follows: TGTGCCAGTAGTATAGCCCTCACCGGGACAGGGATCGGTACGCAGTATTTT. Its translation: CASSIALTGTGIGTQYF.

The chain couples TRBV18 to TRBJ2-3; a weak D match, TRBD1 (5 bases). This CDR3 region has 13 residues. The germline V gene encodes CDR1 KGHSH and CDR2 LQKENI. V lost 8 bases, J lost 2 bases, and 11 bases lay in between. In nucleotides, the CDR3 is TGTGCCAGCCGACAGATACTCACAGATACGCAGTATTTT. Translation gives CASRQILTDTQYF.

The CDR3 protein is CASSRWDSSYEQYF. The CDR3 DNA follows: TGCGCCAGCAGCCGATGGGACTCCTCCTACGAGCAGTACTTC. This chain links TRBV4-1 with TRBJ2-7; the D gene is possibly TRBD2 (6 bases). Per germline, CDR1 MGHRA and CDR2 YSYEKL. V lost 4 bases and J 0 bases, leaving 10 bases between the germline ends. The CDR3 totals 14 residues.

The J gene is TRBJ2-2, the V gene TRBV7-2; TRBD2 is a possible D gene (6 bases). V was shortened by 5 bases and J by 1 base, with 14 bases between the two germline ends. The CDR3 totals 16 residues. Looked up from germline, CDR1 is SGHTA and CDR2 is FQGNSA. This CDR3 reads CASSPHDSGNTGELFF. The CDR3 DNA reads as TGTGCCAGCAGCCCCCACGATAGCGGGAACACCGGGGAGCTGTTTTTT.

The CDR3 sequence is CASSLLSGDTQYF. The DNA for the CDR3 is TGTGCCAGCAGTCTTCTCTCTGGAGATACGCAGTATTTT. The genes are TRBV12-3 or TRBV12-4 and TRBJ2-3, with D unclear. CDR3 size: 13 residues. V shed 5 bases and J shed 5 bases, with 11 bases lying between them.

The chain uses TRBV4-1 and TRBJ2-1; 14 bases are a match to TRBD2. The CDR3 sequence is 20 residues long. V lost 11 bases and J lost 7; bases outside the gene matches: 25. Per germline, CDR1 MGHRA and CDR2 YSYEKL. In DNA form, the CDR3 reads TGCGCCCCCAGCCGCCGAGGCTTGGTGGTGGGGACTAGCGGGGGTAATGAGCAGTTCTTC. Encoded protein: CAPSRRGLVVGTSGGNEQFF.